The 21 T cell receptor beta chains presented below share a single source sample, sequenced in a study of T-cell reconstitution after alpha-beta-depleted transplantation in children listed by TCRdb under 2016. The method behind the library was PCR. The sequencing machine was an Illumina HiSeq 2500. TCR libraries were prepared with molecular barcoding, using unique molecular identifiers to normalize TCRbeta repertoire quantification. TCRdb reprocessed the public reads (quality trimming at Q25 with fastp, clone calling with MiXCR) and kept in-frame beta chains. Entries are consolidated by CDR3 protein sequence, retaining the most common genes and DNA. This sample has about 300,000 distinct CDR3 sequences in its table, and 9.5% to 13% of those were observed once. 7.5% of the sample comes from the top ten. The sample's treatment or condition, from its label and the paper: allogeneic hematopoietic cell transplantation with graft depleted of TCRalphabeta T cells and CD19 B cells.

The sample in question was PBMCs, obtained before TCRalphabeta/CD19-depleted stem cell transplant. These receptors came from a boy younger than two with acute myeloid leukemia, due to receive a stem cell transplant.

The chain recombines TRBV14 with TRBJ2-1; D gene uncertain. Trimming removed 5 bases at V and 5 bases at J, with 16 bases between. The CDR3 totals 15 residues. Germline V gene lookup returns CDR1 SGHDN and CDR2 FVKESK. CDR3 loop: CASSTSERSHNEQFF. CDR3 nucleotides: TGTGCCAGCAGCACATCGGAGAGGTCCCACAATGAGCAGTTCTTC.

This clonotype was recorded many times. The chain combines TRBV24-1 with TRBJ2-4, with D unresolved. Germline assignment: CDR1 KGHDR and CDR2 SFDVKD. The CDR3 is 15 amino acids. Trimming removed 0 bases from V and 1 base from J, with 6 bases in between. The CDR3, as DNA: TGTGCCACCAGTGATTTGACCTGGGCCAAAAACATTCAGTACTTC. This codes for CATSDLTWAKNIQYF.

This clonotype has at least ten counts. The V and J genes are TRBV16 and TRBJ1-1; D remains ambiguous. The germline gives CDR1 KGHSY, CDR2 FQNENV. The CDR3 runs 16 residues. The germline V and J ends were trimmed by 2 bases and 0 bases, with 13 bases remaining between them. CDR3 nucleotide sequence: TGTGCCAGCAGCCAAGCCCGGTCTTCCATGAACACTGAAGCTTTCTTT. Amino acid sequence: CASSQARSSMNTEAFF.

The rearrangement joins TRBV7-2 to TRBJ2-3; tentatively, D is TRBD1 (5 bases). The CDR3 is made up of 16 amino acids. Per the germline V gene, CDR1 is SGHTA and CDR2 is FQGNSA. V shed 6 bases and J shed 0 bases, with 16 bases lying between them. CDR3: CASRPQSGISTDTQYF. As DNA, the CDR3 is TGTGCCAGCAGACCCCAATCAGGGATCAGCACAGATACGCAGTATTTT.

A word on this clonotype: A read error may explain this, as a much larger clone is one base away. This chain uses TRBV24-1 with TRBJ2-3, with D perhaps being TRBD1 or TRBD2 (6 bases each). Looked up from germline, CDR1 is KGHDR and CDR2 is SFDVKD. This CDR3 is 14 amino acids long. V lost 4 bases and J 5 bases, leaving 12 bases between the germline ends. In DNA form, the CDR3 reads TGTGCCACCAGTGACCGGGGGCGGGGAGATACGCAGTATTTT. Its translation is CATSDRGRGDTQYF.

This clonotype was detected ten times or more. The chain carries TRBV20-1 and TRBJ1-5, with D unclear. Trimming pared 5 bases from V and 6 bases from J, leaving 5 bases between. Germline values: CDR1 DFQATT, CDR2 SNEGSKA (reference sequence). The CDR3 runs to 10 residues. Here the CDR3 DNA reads TGCAGTGCTCTCGGTCAGCCCCAGCATTTT. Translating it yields CSALGQPQHF.

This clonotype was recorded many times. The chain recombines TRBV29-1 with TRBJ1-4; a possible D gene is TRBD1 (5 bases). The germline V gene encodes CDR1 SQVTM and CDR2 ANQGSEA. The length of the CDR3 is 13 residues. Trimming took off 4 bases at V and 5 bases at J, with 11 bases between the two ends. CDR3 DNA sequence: TGCAGCGTTGCCGGGACGGCAAATGAAAAACTGTTTTTT. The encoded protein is CSVAGTANEKLFF. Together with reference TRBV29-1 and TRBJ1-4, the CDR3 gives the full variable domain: SAVISQKPSRDICQRGTSLTIQCQVDSQVTMMFWYRQQPGQSLTLIATANQGSEATYESGFVIDKFPISRPNLTFSTLTVSNMSPEDSSIYLCSVAGTANEKLFFGSGTQLSVL.

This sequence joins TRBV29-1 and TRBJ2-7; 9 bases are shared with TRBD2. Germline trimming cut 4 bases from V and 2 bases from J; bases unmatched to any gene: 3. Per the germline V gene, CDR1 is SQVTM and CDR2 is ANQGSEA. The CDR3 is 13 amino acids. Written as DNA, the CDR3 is TGCAGCGTTGTACCTAGCGGGGCCTACGAGCAGTACTTC. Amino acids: CSVVPSGAYEQYF.

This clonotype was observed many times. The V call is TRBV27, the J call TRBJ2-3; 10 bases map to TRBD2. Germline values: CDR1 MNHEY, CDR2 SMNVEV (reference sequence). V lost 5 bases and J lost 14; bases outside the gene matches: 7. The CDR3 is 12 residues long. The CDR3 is CASSPSGRAGYF. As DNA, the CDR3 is TGTGCCAGCAGTCCAAGCGGGAGGGCCGGGTATTTT.

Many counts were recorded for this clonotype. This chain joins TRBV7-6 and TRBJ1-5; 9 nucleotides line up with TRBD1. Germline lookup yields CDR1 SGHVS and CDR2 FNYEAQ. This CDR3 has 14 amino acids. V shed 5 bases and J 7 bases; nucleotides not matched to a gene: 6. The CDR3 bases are TGTGCCAGCAGCCGGGGACAGGGTAACCAGCCCCAGCATTTT. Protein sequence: CASSRGQGNQPQHF.

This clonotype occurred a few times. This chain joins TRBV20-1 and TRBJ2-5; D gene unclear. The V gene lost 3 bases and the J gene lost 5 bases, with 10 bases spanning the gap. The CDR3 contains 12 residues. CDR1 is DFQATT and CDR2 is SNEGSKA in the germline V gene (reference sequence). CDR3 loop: CSARRSGETQYF. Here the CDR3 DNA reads TGCAGTGCTAGGAGGAGTGGGGAGACCCAGTACTTC.

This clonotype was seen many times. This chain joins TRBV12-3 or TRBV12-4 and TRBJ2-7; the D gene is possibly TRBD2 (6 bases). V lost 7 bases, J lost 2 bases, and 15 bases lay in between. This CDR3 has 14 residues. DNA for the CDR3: TGTGCCAGCACTCCACCGGGACTTACCTACGAGCAGTACTTC. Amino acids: CASTPPGLTYEQYF.

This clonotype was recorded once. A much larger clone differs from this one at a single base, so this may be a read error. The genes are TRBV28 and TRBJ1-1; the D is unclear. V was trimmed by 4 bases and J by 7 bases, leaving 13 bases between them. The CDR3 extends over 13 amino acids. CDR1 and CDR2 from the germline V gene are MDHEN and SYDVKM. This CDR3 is CASSSHGRGEAFF. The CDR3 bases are TGTGCCAGCAGTTCCCATGGACGGGGTGAAGCTTTCTTT.

CDR3 region: CASRFSGTGADTQYF. CDR3 in DNA: TGTGCCAGCAGGTTTTCGGGGACAGGGGCGGATACGCAGTATTTT. The V gene is TRBV7-2, the J gene TRBJ2-3, with TRBD1 matching 10 bases. Germline lookup yields CDR1 SGHTA and CDR2 FQGNSA. V was clipped by 6 bases and J by 6 bases; unmatched bases: 9. This CDR3 has 15 residues.

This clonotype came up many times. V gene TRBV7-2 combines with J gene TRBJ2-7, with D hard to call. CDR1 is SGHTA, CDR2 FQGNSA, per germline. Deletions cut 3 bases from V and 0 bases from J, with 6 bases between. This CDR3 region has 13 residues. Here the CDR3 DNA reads TGTGCCAGCAGCTTCCCTTCCTCCTACGAGCAGTACTTC. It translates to CASSFPSSYEQYF.

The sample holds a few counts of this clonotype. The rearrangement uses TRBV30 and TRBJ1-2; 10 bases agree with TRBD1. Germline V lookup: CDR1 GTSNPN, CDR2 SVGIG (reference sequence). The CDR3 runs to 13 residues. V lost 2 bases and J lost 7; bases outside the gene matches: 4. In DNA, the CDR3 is TGTGCCTGGAGTCTCGGACAGGGGGGTGGCTACACCTTC. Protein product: CAWSLGQGGGYTF.

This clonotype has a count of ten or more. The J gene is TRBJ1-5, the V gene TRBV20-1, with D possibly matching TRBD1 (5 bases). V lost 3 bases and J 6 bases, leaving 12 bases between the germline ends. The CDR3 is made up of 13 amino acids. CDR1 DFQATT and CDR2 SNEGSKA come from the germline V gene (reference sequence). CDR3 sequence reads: CSASRQGSQPQHF. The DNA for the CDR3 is TGCAGTGCTAGTAGGCAGGGCAGTCAGCCCCAGCATTTT.

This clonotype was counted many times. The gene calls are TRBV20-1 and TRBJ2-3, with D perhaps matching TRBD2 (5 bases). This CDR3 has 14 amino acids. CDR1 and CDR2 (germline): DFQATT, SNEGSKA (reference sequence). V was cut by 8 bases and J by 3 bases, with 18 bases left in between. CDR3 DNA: TGCAGTTGCAGAGGGCCATTGGCGACAGATACGCAGTATTTT. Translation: CSCRGPLATDTQYF.

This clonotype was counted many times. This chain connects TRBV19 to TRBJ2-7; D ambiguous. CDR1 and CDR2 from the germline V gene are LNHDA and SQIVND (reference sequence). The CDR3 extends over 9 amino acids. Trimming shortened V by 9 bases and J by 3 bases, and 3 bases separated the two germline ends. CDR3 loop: CASLYEQYF. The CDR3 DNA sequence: TGTGCCAGCCTCTACGAGCAGTACTTC. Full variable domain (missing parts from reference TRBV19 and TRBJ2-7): DGGITQSPKYLFRKEGQNVTLSCEQNLNHDAMYWYRQDPGQGLRLIYYSQIVNDFQKGDIAEGYSVSREKKESFPLTVTSAQKNPTAFYLCASLYEQYFGPGTRLTVT.

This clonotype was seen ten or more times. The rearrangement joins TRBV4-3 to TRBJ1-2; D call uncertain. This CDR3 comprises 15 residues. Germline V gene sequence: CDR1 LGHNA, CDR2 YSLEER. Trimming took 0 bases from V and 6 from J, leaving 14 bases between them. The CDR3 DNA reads TGCGCCAGCAGCCAAGATTTTCGGCGGCAGGATGGCTACACCTTC. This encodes CASSQDFRRQDGYTF.

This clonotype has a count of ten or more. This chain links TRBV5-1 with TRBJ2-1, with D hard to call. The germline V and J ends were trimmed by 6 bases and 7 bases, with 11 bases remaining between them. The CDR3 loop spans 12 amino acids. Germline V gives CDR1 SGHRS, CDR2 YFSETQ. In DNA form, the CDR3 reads TGCGCCAGCAAAAATGGAGAGAATGAGCAGTTCTTC. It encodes CASKNGENEQFF.